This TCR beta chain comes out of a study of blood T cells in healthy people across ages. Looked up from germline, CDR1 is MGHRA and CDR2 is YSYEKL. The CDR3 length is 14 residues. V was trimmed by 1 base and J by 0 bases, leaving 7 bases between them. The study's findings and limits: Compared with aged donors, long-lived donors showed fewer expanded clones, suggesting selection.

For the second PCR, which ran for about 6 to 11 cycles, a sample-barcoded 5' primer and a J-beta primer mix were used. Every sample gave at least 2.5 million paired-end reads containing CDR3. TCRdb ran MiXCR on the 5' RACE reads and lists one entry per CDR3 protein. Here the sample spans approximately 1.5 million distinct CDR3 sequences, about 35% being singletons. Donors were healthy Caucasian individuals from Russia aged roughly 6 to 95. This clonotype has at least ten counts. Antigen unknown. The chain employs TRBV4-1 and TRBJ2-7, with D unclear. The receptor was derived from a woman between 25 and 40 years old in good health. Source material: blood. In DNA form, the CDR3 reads TGCGCCAGCAGCCAAGCGGGTAACTCCTACGAGCAGTACTTC. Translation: CASSQAGNSYEQYF.